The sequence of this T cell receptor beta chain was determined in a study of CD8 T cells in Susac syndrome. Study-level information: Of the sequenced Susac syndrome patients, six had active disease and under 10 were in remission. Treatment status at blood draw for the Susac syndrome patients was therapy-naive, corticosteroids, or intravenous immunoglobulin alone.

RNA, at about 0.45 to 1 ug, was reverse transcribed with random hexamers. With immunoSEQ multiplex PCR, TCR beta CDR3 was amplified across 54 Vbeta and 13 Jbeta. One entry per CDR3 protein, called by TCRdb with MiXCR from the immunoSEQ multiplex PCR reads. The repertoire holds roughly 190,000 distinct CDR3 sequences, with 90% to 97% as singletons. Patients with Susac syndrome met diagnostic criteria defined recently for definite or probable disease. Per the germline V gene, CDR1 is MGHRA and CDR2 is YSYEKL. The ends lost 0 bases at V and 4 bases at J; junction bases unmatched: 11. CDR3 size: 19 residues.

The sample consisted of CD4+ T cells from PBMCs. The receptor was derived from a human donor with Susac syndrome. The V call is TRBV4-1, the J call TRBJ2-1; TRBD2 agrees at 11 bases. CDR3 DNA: TGCGCCAGCAGCCAAGATTTTGGGGCTAGCGGGGGGCTATACAATGAGCAGTTCTTC. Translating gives CASSQDFGASGGLYNEQFF.